This is a list of T cell receptor beta chains from one sample in a study of shared T cell receptors in the human thymus. Here immunoSEQ multiplex PCR was the method, and the copy in TCRdb shows in-frame clones only, minus some. The sample holds about 710,000 clones, approximately 89% seen once. These data were also reused for a study on human thymus T cells.

The sequenced sample was thymocytes. These receptor sequences come from a boy under two years old with a congenital heart defect. Each CDR3 is given with its conserved first and last residue. The order of the fields is clone size, J gene, V gene, D gene, CDR3 protein, CDR3 DNA. A D gene is named only where the DNA matches it firmly. A row's size may be missing; if present it is once, few, many or a size class.

- TRBJ1-3 TRBV28 - CASRSVVPKNNRSGNTIYF TGTGCCAGCAGGTCTGTGGTACCCAAAAACAATCGCTCTGGAAACACCATATATTTT
- TRBJ2-7 TRBV5-6 TRBD1 CASSMTGATSYEQYF TGTGCCAGCAGCATGACAGGGGCTACTTCCTACGAGCAGTACTTC
- TRBJ1-2 TRBV5-5 - CASSLAGTTANYGYTF TGTGCCAGCAGCTTGGCCGGGACAACAGCTAACTATGGCTACACCTTC
- TRBJ1-5 TRBV28 TRBD1 CASRKIQGGNQPQHF TGTGCCAGCAGAAAAATACAGGGGGGCAATCAGCCCCAGCATTTT
- TRBJ1-2 TRBV30 - CAWSTHPGHRRPNYGYTF TGTGCCTGGAGTACCCATCCGGGACACCGGAGACCTAACTATGGCTACACCTTC
few TRBJ2-5 TRBV15 - CATSRLGPGRQETQYF TGTGCCACCAGCAGATTGGGGCCAGGGAGGCAGGAGACCCAGTACTTC
- TRBJ2-7 TRBV7-2 - CASSQPPGQGSYEQYF TGTGCCAGCAGCCAGCCCCCGGGCCAGGGCTCCTACGAGCAGTACTTC
once TRBJ2-3 TRBV5-3 TRBD2 CARSLNGGANADTQYF TGTGCCAGAAGCTTGAACGGGGGGGCGAACGCAGATACGCAGTATTTT
- TRBJ2-7 TRBV28 TRBD2 CASSLKAGGPGYEQYF TGTGCCAGCAGTTTAAAGGCGGGAGGCCCCGGTTACGAGCAGTACTTC
- TRBJ2-5 TRBV27 - CASTHNKETIQETQYF TGTGCCAGCACGCACAACAAGGAGACTATCCAAGAGACCCAGTACTTC
- TRBJ2-7 TRBV5-1 TRBD2 CASRASGSYEQYF TGCGCCAGCAGGGCTAGCGGCTCCTACGAGCAGTACTTC
- TRBJ2-6 TRBV9 TRBD1 CASSVPGQDFSGANVLTF TGTGCCAGCAGCGTTCCGGGACAGGACTTCTCTGGGGCCAACGTCCTGACTTTC
- TRBJ2-1 TRBV27 - CASSSGNNEQFF TGTGCCAGCAGCTCAGGGAACAATGAGCAGTTCTTC
- TRBJ1-4 TRBV9 - CASSIRDTNEKLFF TGTGCCAGCAGCATCCGGGACACCAATGAAAAACTGTTTTTT
- TRBJ1-5 TRBV6-5 - CASSIRGEPQHF TGTGCCAGCAGCATCCGGGGGGAGCCCCAGCATTTT
- TRBJ2-7 TRBV4-3 TRBD1 CASSQDNGTGDYEQYF TGCGCCAGCAGCCAAGATAATGGGACAGGGGACTACGAGCAGTACTTC
- TRBJ1-1 TRBV10-3 - CAISESHRMNTEAFF TGTGCCATCAGTGAGTCTCACAGAATGAACACTGAAGCTTTCTTT
- TRBJ1-1 TRBV5-4 TRBD1 CASSPRTGNTEAFF TGTGCCAGCAGCCCTCGGACAGGAAACACTGAAGCTTTCTTT
- TRBJ1-2 TRBV28 TRBD1 CASSPHSGGPNYGYTF TGTGCCAGCAGTCCCCATTCAGGGGGCCCTAACTATGGCTACACCTTC
- TRBJ1-6 TRBV5-6 - CASSLGGAPSGSPLHF TGTGCCAGCAGCCTTGGGGGGGCTCCAAGCGGTTCACCCCTCCACTTT
- TRBJ2-2 TRBV6-1 - CASSLKPGAGELFF TGTGCCAGCAGTCTAAAACCAGGCGCCGGGGAGCTGTTTTTT
- TRBJ1-1 TRBV4-3 - CASREKGIREANTEAFF TGCGCCAGCAGGGAAAAGGGGATTCGGGAGGCGAACACTGAAGCTTTCTTT
- TRBJ2-3 TRBV6-6 TRBD1 CASRSGTGTDTQYF TGTGCCAGCAGGTCCGGGACAGGAACAGATACGCAGTATTTT
- TRBJ1-5 TRBV28 TRBD1 CASSLCPDDDRGHQPQHF TGTGCCAGCAGTTTATGCCCCGACGACGACAGGGGGCATCAGCCCCAGCATTTT
- TRBJ2-1 TRBV28 TRBD2 CASSLLDWWLGTRGNEQFF TGTGCCAGCAGTTTATTAGATTGGTGGTTGGGGACTAGGGGCAATGAGCAGTTCTTC
- TRBJ2-3 TRBV27 - CASSLTGVTDTQYF TGTGCCAGCAGTCTGACCGGGGTGACAGATACGCAGTATTTT
- TRBJ1-5 TRBV6-1 - CASSESGARGNQPQHF TGTGCCAGCAGTGAATCAGGGGCTCGTGGCAATCAGCCCCAGCATTTT
- TRBJ2-1 TRBV5-1 TRBD1 CASSLGTTGGNEQFF TGCGCCAGCAGCTTGGGAACCACAGGGGGCAATGAGCAGTTCTTC
- TRBJ2-1 TRBV30 - CAWSPRTANEQFF TGTGCCTGGAGTCCCAGGACAGCCAATGAGCAGTTCTTC
- TRBJ2-1 TRBV7-6 TRBD1 CASSLVWDRGDNEQFF TGTGCCAGCAGCTTAGTCTGGGACAGAGGAGACAATGAGCAGTTCTTC
- TRBJ1-6 TRBV11-2 TRBD1 CASSPRDRDNSPLHF TGTGCCAGCAGCCCTAGGGACAGGGACAATTCACCCCTCCACTTT
- TRBJ1-5 TRBV20-1 - CSASRGQPQHF TGCAGTGCTAGTAGGGGCCAGCCCCAGCATTTT
- TRBJ1-6 TRBV30 TRBD1 CAWISADRGNSPLHF TGTGCCTGGATTTCGGCGGACAGGGGGAATTCACCCCTCCACTTT
once TRBJ2-1 TRBV4-3 TRBD2 CASSQDRGSGTYEQFF TGCGCCAGCAGCCAAGATCGAGGTAGCGGGACCTATGAGCAGTTCTTC
- TRBJ2-7 TRBV10-3 TRBD1 CAISEYRDRGYEQYF TGTGCCATCAGTGAGTATCGGGACAGGGGCTACGAGCAGTACTTC
- TRBJ2-1 TRBV7-8 TRBD2 CASSLAGTTASGSINEQFF TGTGCCAGCAGCTTAGCTGGGACTACGGCTAGCGGGAGTATCAATGAGCAGTTCTTC
- TRBJ1-2 TRBV30 - CAWGQYYGYTF TGTGCCTGGGGACAGTACTATGGCTACACCTTC
few TRBJ1-5 TRBV5-6 TRBD1 CASSHRQGGQPQHF TGTGCCAGCAGCCACCGACAGGGGGGGCAGCCCCAGCATTTT
once TRBJ1-1 TRBV10-3 - CAISEERGGWVTEAFF TGTGCCATCAGTGAGGAGAGGGGGGGTTGGGTCACTGAAGCTTTCTTT
once TRBJ1-6 TRBV14 TRBD1 CATSGTGNSPLHF TGTGCCACCTCCGGGACAGGAAATTCACCCCTCCACTTT
- TRBJ2-7 TRBV5-4 TRBD1 CASSSKTGGPFDEQYF TGTGCCAGCAGCTCGAAGACAGGGGGTCCTTTCGACGAGCAGTACTTC
- TRBJ1-4 TRBV30 - CAWKGKKQGIVEKLFF TGTGCCTGGAAGGGCAAAAAACAGGGTATAGTCGAAAAACTGTTTTTT
once TRBJ1-2 TRBV7-2 TRBD1 CASSPRQGEGYTF TGTGCCAGCAGCCCTCGACAGGGGGAAGGCTACACCTTC